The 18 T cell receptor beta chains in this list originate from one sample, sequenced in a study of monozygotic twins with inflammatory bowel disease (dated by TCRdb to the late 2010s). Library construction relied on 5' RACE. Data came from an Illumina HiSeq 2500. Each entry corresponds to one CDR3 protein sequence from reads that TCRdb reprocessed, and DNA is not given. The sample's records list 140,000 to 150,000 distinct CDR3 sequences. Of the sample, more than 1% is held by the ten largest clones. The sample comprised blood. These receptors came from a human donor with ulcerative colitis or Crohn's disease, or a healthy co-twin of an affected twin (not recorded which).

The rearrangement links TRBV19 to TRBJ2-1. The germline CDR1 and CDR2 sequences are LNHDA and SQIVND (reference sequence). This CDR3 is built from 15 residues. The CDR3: CATRRGGSAYNEQFF.

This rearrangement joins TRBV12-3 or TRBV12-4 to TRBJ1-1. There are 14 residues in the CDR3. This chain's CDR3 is CASSFFGRNTEAFF.

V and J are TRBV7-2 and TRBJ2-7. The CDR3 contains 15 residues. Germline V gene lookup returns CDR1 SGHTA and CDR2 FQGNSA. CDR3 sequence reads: CASSHSGSRTYEQYF.

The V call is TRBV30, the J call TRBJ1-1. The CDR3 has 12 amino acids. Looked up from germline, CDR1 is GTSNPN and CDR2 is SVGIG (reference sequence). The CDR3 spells CAWRNMNTEAFF.

The CDR3 protein is CASSIGKGPYEQYF. The chain couples TRBV19 to TRBJ2-7; TCRdb picks TRBD1, but there is no DNA to check that call. This CDR3 is 14 amino acids long. Germline values: CDR1 LNHDA, CDR2 SQIVND (reference sequence).

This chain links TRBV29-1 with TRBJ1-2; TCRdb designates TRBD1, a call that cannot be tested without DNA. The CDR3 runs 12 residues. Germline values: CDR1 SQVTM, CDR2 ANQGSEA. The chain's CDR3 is CSASDSNYGYTF.

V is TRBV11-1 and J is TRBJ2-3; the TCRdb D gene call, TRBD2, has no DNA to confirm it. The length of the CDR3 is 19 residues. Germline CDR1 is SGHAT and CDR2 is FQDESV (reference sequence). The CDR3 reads CASSLRFGRSGLGEDTQYF.

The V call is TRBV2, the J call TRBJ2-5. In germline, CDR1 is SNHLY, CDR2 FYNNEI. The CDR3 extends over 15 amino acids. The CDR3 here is CASSEQARPRETQYF.

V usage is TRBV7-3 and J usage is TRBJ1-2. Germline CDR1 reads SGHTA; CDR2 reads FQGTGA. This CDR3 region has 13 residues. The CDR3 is CASSPDGNYGYTF.

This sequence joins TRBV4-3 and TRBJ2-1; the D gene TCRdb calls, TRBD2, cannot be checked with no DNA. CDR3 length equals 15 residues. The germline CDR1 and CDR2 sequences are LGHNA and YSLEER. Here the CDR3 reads CASSRIGTSTNEQFF.

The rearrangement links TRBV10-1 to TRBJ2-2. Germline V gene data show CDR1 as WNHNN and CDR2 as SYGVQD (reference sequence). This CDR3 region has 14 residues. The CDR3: CASSESRPTGELFF.

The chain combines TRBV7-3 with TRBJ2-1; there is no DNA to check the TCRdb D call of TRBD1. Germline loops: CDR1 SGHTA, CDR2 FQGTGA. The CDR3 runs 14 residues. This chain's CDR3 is CASSLNRDLHEQFF.

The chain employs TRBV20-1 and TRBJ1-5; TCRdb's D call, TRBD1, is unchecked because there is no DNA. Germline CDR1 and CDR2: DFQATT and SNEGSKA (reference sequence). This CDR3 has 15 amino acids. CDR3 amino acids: CSARDIQGDDQPQHF.

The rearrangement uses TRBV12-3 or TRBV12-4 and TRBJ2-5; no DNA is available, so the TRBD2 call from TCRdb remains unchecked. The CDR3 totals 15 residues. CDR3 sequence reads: CASSLNLAGQETQYF.

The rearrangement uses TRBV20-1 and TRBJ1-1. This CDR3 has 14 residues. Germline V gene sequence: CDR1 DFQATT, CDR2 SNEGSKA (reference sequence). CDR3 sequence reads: CSATSQYGYTEAFF.

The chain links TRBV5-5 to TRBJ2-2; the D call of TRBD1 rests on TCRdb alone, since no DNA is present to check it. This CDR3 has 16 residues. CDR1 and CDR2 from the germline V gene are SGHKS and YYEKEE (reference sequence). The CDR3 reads CASSSPGTGGVGELFF. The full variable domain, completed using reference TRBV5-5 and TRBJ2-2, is DAGVTQSPTHLIKTRGQQVTLRCSPISGHKSVSWYQQVLGQGPQFIFQYYEKEERGRGNFPDRFSARQFPNYSSELNVNALLLGDSALYLCASSSPGTGGVGELFFGEGSRLTVL.

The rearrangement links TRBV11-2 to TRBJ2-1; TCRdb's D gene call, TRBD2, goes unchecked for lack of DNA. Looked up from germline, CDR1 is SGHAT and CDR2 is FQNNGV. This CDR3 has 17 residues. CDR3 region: CASSLATGLAGYNEQFF.

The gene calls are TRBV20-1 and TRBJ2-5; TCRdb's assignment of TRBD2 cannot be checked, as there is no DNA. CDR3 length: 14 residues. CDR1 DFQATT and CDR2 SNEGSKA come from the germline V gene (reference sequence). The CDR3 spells CSAELPAGAETQYF.